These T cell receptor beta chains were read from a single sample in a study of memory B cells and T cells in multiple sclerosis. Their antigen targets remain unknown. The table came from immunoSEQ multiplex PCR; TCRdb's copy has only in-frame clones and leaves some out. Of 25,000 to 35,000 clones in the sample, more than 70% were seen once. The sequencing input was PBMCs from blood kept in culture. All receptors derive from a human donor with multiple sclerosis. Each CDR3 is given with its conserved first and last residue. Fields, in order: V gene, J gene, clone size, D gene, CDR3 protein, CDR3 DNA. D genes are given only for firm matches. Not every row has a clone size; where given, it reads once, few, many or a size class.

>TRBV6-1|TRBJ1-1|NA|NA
CASKINPVGTEAFF
TGTGCCAGCAAAATAAATCCTGTCGGCACTGAAGCTTTCTTT
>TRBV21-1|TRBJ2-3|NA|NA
CASRKPGPLVPDTQYF
TGTGCCAGCAGAAAACCGGGACCACTCGTTCCAGATACGCAGTATTTT
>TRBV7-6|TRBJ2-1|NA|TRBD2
CASSLDTSGGNEQFF
TGTGCCAGCAGCTTAGATACTAGCGGGGGTAATGAGCAGTTCTTC
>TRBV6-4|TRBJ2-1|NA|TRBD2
CASSPSGSSYNEQFF
TGTGCCAGCAGCCCGAGCGGGAGCTCCTACAATGAGCAGTTCTTC
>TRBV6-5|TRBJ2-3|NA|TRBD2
CASSFLAGQSTDTQYF
TGTGCCAGCAGTTTCTTAGCGGGACAAAGCACAGATACGCAGTATTTT
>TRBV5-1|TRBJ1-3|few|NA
CASSLDVRSGNTIYF
TGCGCCAGCAGCTTGGACGTTCGATCTGGAAACACCATATATTTT
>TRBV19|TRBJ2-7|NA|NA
CASSYGSYEQYF
TGTGCCAGTAGCTACGGTTCCTACGAGCAGTACTTC
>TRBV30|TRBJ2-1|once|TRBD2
CAWSGFGTSVLGNYNEQFF
TGTGCCTGGAGTGGATTCGGGACTAGCGTACTCGGTAACTACAATGAGCAGTTCTTC
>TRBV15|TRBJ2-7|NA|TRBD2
CATSRGGTSGASEQYF
TGTGCCACCAGCAGAGGAGGGACTAGCGGGGCAAGCGAGCAGTACTTC
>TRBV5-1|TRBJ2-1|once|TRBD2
CASSPRLAGGANEQFF
TGCGCCAGCAGCCCCAGACTAGCGGGAGGTGCCAATGAGCAGTTCTTC
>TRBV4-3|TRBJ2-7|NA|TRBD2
CASSQAYRAGDYEQYF
TGCGCCAGCAGCCAAGCATATCGAGCGGGAGACTACGAGCAGTACTTC
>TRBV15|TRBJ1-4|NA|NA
CATSYSFNEKLFF
TGTGCCACCAGCTATAGTTTTAATGAAAAACTGTTTTTT
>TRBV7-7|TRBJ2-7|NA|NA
CASSIGQLYEQYF
TGTGCCAGCAGCATAGGTCAACTCTACGAGCAGTACTTC
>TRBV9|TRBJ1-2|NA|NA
CASSVEVQGTYGYTF
TGTGCCAGCAGCGTAGAGGTCCAGGGAACCTATGGCTACACCTTC
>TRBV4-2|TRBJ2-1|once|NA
CASSQGVGNEQFF
TGTGCCAGCAGCCAGGGAGTGGGCAATGAGCAGTTCTTC
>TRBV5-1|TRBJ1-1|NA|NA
CASSLSTGSVTEAFF
TGCGCCAGCAGCTTAAGTACAGGGTCGGTCACTGAAGCTTTCTTT
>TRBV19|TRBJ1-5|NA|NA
CASRVMGGNSNQPQHF
TGTGCCAGTAGGGTCATGGGGGGGAATAGCAATCAGCCCCAGCATTTT
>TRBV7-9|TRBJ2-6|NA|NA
CASSFDPSGANVLTF
TGTGCCAGCAGCTTCGACCCGTCTGGGGCCAACGTCCTGACTTTC
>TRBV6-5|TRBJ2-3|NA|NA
CASSYSFPGSDTQYF
TGTGCCAGCAGTTACTCTTTTCCAGGGTCGGATACGCAGTATTTT
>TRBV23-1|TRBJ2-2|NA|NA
CARHLRTANTGELFF
TGCGCCAGACACCTCAGGACGGCGAACACCGGGGAGCTGTTTTTT
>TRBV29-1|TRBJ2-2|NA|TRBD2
CSASGGPNTGELFF
TGCAGCGCTTCGGGGGGGCCGAACACCGGGGAGCTGTTTTTT
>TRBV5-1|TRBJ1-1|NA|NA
CASSLDGGPNTEAFF
TGCGCCAGCAGCTTGGACGGGGGGCCGAACACTGAAGCTTTCTTT
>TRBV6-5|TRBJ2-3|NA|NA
CAAGRLSSTDTQYF
TGTGCCGCCGGGCGGCTATCAAGCACAGATACGCAGTATTTT
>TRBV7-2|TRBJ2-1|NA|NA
CASSLGSVAEQFF
TGTGCCAGCAGCTTAGGTAGCGTCGCTGAGCAGTTCTTC
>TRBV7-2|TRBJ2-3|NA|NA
CASSWGVHTQYF
TGTGCCAGCAGCTGGGGGGTCCATACGCAGTATTTT
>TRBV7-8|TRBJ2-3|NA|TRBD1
CASSSGTATNTQYF
TGTGCCAGCAGTTCCGGGACAGCCACAAATACGCAGTATTTT
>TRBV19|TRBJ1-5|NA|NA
CASSLQGKSNQPQHF
TGTGCCAGTAGTCTCCAGGGTAAGAGCAATCAGCCCCAGCATTTT
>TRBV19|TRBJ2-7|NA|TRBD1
CASSIRGGQGRNEQYF
TGTGCCAGTAGTATCAGAGGAGGACAGGGGAGGAACGAGCAGTACTTC